These T cell receptor beta chains were read from a single sample in a study of blood T cells in healthy people across ages. Each CDR3 protein is one row after TCRdb ran MiXCR on the 5' RACE reads. The table shows over a million distinct CDR3 sequences, with around 25% occurring only once. These sequences were also reported in another study, on T cells of mothers and their children.

Sequenced: blood. These receptors were obtained from a girl aged 2-10 years in good health. Both conserved end residues are part of each CDR3. D genes are given only for firm matches. Part of the rows lack a size; the others show once, few, many or a class for expanded clones.

V: TRBV19; size: NA; D: NA; J: TRBJ1-3; DNA: TGTGCCAGTAGCCCCGAGACACTTGGAAACACCATATATTTT; CDR3: CASSPETLGNTIYF
V: TRBV29-1; size: few; D: TRBD1; J: TRBJ2-1; DNA: TGCAGCGTCCGGGACAGGGGGAGTAGGAATGAGCAGTTCTTC; CDR3: CSVRDRGSRNEQFF
V: TRBV5-5; size: few; D: NA; J: TRBJ2-2; DNA: TGTGCCAGCAGCTTGGAGGGACTCCATACCGGGGAGCTGTTTTTT; CDR3: CASSLEGLHTGELFF
V: TRBV4-2; size: NA; D: NA; J: TRBJ2-7; DNA: TGTGCCAGCAGCCAACTTACGGGACACCACTACGAGCAGTACTTC; CDR3: CASSQLTGHHYEQYF
V: TRBV25-1; size: few; D: NA; J: TRBJ2-4; DNA: TGTGCCAGTCAGGAGGGGGGAGCCAAAAACATTCAGTACTTC; CDR3: CASQEGGAKNIQYF
V: TRBV4-2; size: few; D: NA; J: TRBJ2-3; DNA: TGTGCCAGCAGCCAAGATACGCGCGGTAGCACAGATACGCAGTATTTT; CDR3: CASSQDTRGSTDTQYF
V: TRBV29-1; size: NA; D: NA; J: TRBJ2-7; DNA: TGCAGCGTTGTTGGGGGACCGAGTCCCTACGAGCAGTACTTC; CDR3: CSVVGGPSPYEQYF
V: TRBV5-4; size: NA; D: NA; J: TRBJ2-7; DNA: TGTGCCAGCAGCCATCCCGGGGAGGGGGCCTACGAGCAGTACTTC; CDR3: CASSHPGEGAYEQYF
V: TRBV20-1; size: NA; D: NA; J: TRBJ2-7; DNA: TGCAGTGCCGACCCCATGACTCACGGCTCCTACGAGCAGTACTTC; CDR3: CSADPMTHGSYEQYF
V: TRBV12-3/TRBV12-4; size: NA; D: TRBD2; J: TRBJ2-7; DNA: TGTGCCAGCAGCCCTATCGGGACTAGCGGTGGGGAGCAGTACTTC; CDR3: CASSPIGTSGGEQYF
V: TRBV6-5; size: NA; D: TRBD2; J: TRBJ2-5; DNA: TGTGCCAGCAGCCAGAGCGGGATGAGGGAGACCCAGTACTTC; CDR3: CASSQSGMRETQYF
V: TRBV29-1; size: NA; D: NA; J: TRBJ2-3; DNA: TGCAGCCACCTCCCATCCTCCCTGGGCACAGATACGCAGTATTTT; CDR3: CSHLPSSLGTDTQYF
V: TRBV7-9; size: few; D: TRBD1; J: TRBJ1-1; DNA: TGTGCCAGCAGCTTAGGAGTCGGGACAGGGTTTGAAGCTTTCTTT; CDR3: CASSLGVGTGFEAFF
V: TRBV11-2; size: few; D: NA; J: TRBJ2-3; DNA: TGTGCCAGCAGCTTAGAAGGAGTCTCCCCTACAGATACGCAGTATTTT; CDR3: CASSLEGVSPTDTQYF
V: TRBV9; size: NA; D: NA; J: TRBJ2-7; DNA: TGTGCCAGCAGCGTAGGGTCGTCGGGGTGGGACGAGCAGTACTTC; CDR3: CASSVGSSGWDEQYF
V: TRBV5-1; size: few; D: TRBD2; J: TRBJ2-5; DNA: TGCGCCAGCAGCTTAACCAGGACTAGCGGGAGGACCCAAGAGACCCAGTACTTC; CDR3: CASSLTRTSGRTQETQYF
V: TRBV28; size: NA; D: NA; J: TRBJ1-2; DNA: TGTGCCAGCAGATCCCAGGGCGACTATGGCTACACCTTC; CDR3: CASRSQGDYGYTF
V: TRBV18; size: NA; D: NA; J: TRBJ2-5; DNA: TGTGCCAGCTCACCACGCCTTTTGGGGGTTGGAGAGACCCAGTACTTC; CDR3: CASSPRLLGVGETQYF
V: TRBV27; size: NA; D: TRBD2; J: TRBJ2-1; DNA: TGTGCCAGCAGTTACGCCGCCGGGACTAGTATCTTCGGTGAGCAGTTCTTC; CDR3: CASSYAAGTSIFGEQFF
V: TRBV6-1; size: few; D: NA; J: TRBJ2-3; DNA: TGTGCCAGCAGTGTCGGGACATTAACAGATACGCAGTATTTT; CDR3: CASSVGTLTDTQYF
V: TRBV20-1; size: once; D: TRBD2; J: TRBJ2-7; DNA: TGCAGTGCCGTGAGCGGGGACCGGGGGGTGAGCTCCTACGAGCAGTACTTC; CDR3: CSAVSGDRGVSSYEQYF
V: TRBV29-1; size: many; D: NA; J: TRBJ2-7; DNA: TGCAGCGCGGGCTCCTCCTACGAGCAGTACTTC; CDR3: CSAGSSYEQYF
V: TRBV29-1; size: few; D: NA; J: TRBJ1-1; DNA: TGCAGCGGGGGCTTTGACACTGAAGCTTTCTTT; CDR3: CSGGFDTEAFF
V: TRBV5-1; size: few; D: NA; J: TRBJ2-1; DNA: TGCGCCAGCAGCGACGACGTCGGCAATGAGCAGTTCTTC; CDR3: CASSDDVGNEQFF
V: TRBV2; size: NA; D: NA; J: TRBJ2-3; DNA: TGTGCCAGCCATCTCTCTGAGGGGCAGGGCACAGATACGCAGTATTTT; CDR3: CASHLSEGQGTDTQYF
V: TRBV24-1; size: NA; D: TRBD2; J: TRBJ2-1; DNA: TGTGCCACCGTGGGGACTAGCGGCTCCTACAATGAGCAGTTCTTC; CDR3: CATVGTSGSYNEQFF
V: TRBV2; size: NA; D: TRBD1; J: TRBJ2-2; DNA: TGTGCCAGCAGGGGGGACAGGAACACCGGGGAGCTGTTTTTT; CDR3: CASRGDRNTGELFF
V: TRBV7-9; size: few; D: NA; J: TRBJ2-1; DNA: TGTGCCAGCAGCTTAGCGTCTCGTGTCTCGCGTTCCTACAATGAGCAGTTCTTC; CDR3: CASSLASRVSRSYNEQFF
V: TRBV4-1; size: few; D: NA; J: TRBJ2-7; DNA: TGCGCCAGCAGCCAAAATCGATTGGCATCTTACGAGCAGTACTTC; CDR3: CASSQNRLASYEQYF
V: TRBV5-1; size: NA; D: NA; J: TRBJ2-7; DNA: TGCGCCAGCAGCTTGGGGGTCTCTTGGGCAGCTAAAGGCTACGAGCAGTACTTC; CDR3: CASSLGVSWAAKGYEQYF
V: TRBV7-9; size: NA; D: NA; J: TRBJ2-2; DNA: TGTGCCAGCAGCCCGAACGAGGCCGGGGAGCTGTTTTTT; CDR3: CASSPNEAGELFF
V: TRBV27; size: few; D: TRBD2; J: TRBJ2-4; DNA: TGTGCCAGCATGCGACTAGCGGGAGGGCCTGAGGGAGCCAAAAACATTCAGTACTTC; CDR3: CASMRLAGGPEGAKNIQYF
V: TRBV25-1; size: NA; D: NA; J: TRBJ1-6; DNA: TGTGCCAGCAGTGAATTGGTACAGGGTTATTCACCCCTCCACTTT; CDR3: CASSELVQGYSPLHF
V: TRBV29-1; size: NA; D: NA; J: TRBJ2-7; DNA: TGCAGCGTTGGAAGGCGGACCTCCTACGAGCAGTACTTC; CDR3: CSVGRRTSYEQYF
V: TRBV11-2; size: NA; D: TRBD1; J: TRBJ1-1; DNA: TGTGCCAGCAGCGCGACAGGGAATTCAGAAGCTTTCTTT; CDR3: CASSATGNSEAFF
V: TRBV4-3; size: NA; D: NA; J: TRBJ1-6; DNA: TGCGCCAGCAGCCAAACACCGGGACTGGGGAATTCACCCCTCCACTTT; CDR3: CASSQTPGLGNSPLHF
V: TRBV28; size: NA; D: NA; J: TRBJ1-6; DNA: TGTGCCAGCAGTTCCTCGACCGCTGGAGGGGCAAATTCACCCCTCCACTTT; CDR3: CASSSSTAGGANSPLHF
V: TRBV6-2/TRBV6-3; size: few; D: NA; J: TRBJ2-7; DNA: TGTGCCAGCGAAGGGACCTCGGGATCCTACGAGCAGTACTTC; CDR3: CASEGTSGSYEQYF
V: TRBV7-9; size: NA; D: NA; J: TRBJ2-6; DNA: TGTGCCAGCAGCTTGAGTCTGATAACTCCCCTCTCTGGGGCCAACGTCCTGACTTTC; CDR3: CASSLSLITPLSGANVLTF
V: TRBV20-1; size: NA; D: NA; J: TRBJ1-1; DNA: TGCAGTGCTAGAGAGTTGGCAAACACTGAAGCTTTCTTT; CDR3: CSARELANTEAFF
V: TRBV6-5; size: NA; D: TRBD1; J: TRBJ2-7; DNA: TGTGCCAGCAGTTACAGCCGACAGGGATCCTACGAGCAGTACTTC; CDR3: CASSYSRQGSYEQYF
V: TRBV5-6; size: NA; D: TRBD2; J: TRBJ2-1; DNA: TGTGCCAGCAGCCAAGGACTAGCCAATGAGCAGTTCTTC; CDR3: CASSQGLANEQFF
V: TRBV28; size: few; D: NA; J: TRBJ2-7; DNA: TGTGCCAGCGAGGGACGATCGGAGGGGGCCTACGAGCAGTACTTC; CDR3: CASEGRSEGAYEQYF
V: TRBV10-3; size: NA; D: NA; J: TRBJ2-1; DNA: TGTGCCCTGATAGATGGAGAGCAGTTCTTC; CDR3: CALIDGEQFF
V: TRBV7-2; size: NA; D: NA; J: TRBJ2-5; DNA: TGTGCCAGCAGCCCTCGGTACGGGCTGACCCAGTACTTC; CDR3: CASSPRYGLTQYF
V: TRBV20-1; size: few; D: NA; J: TRBJ2-5; DNA: TGCAGTGCAAGCAGGGAACGAGAGACCCAGTACTTC; CDR3: CSASRERETQYF
V: TRBV19; size: NA; D: NA; J: TRBJ2-1; DNA: TGTGCCAGTAGCCCGGGAGTTCTGGGCAATGAGCAGTTCTTC; CDR3: CASSPGVLGNEQFF
V: TRBV29-1; size: NA; D: NA; J: TRBJ2-5; DNA: TGCAGCGTTGAAGATCCCTGGTACGGGGAGACCCAGTACTTC; CDR3: CSVEDPWYGETQYF
V: TRBV7-9; size: NA; D: NA; J: TRBJ2-4; DNA: TGTGCCAGCAGCTCTCTCGGCGTGATGGGCAAAAACATTCAGTACTTC; CDR3: CASSSLGVMGKNIQYF
V: TRBV10-3; size: NA; D: TRBD1; J: TRBJ1-2; DNA: TGTGCCATCAGTACCGGGACAGGGCCGTTCTATGGCTACACCTTC; CDR3: CAISTGTGPFYGYTF
V: TRBV4-2; size: few; D: NA; J: TRBJ2-7; DNA: TGTGCCAGCAGCTCCCTCTCGACCTACGAGCAGTACTTC; CDR3: CASSSLSTYEQYF
V: TRBV12-3/TRBV12-4; size: many; D: NA; J: TRBJ1-1; DNA: TGTGCCAGCAGTTACGGCGGAATGAACACTGAAGCTTTCTTT; CDR3: CASSYGGMNTEAFF
V: TRBV20-1; size: NA; D: NA; J: TRBJ2-7; DNA: TGCAGTGCTGAAGAGCCTATGACATACGAGCAGTACTTC; CDR3: CSAEEPMTYEQYF
V: TRBV6-2/TRBV6-3; size: few; D: NA; J: TRBJ2-7; DNA: TGTGCCAGCAGTTTGTACATTCTGGGAGCGAATCGGTACTTC; CDR3: CASSLYILGANRYF
V: TRBV6-1; size: NA; D: TRBD1; J: TRBJ2-3; DNA: TGTGCCAGCAACCCGGAAGGGGGCCCGGATACGCAGTATTTT; CDR3: CASNPEGGPDTQYF
V: TRBV29-1; size: few; D: NA; J: TRBJ2-7; DNA: TGCAGCGTTGTGGCGAGTGCCTCGACATATCCTTACGAGCAGTACTTC; CDR3: CSVVASASTYPYEQYF
V: TRBV12-5; size: NA; D: NA; J: TRBJ1-5; DNA: TGTGCTAGTGGCTTAAGCAGGCAGCCCCAGCATTTT; CDR3: CASGLSRQPQHF
V: TRBV4-2; size: NA; D: NA; J: TRBJ2-1; DNA: TGTGCCAGCAGCTCCCACTTATGGGGCACGCTTTTATACAATGAGCAGTTCTTC; CDR3: CASSSHLWGTLLYNEQFF
V: TRBV20-1; size: once; D: NA; J: TRBJ2-1; DNA: TGCAGTGCTAGTTTCTTCCGGGCCTCCAGATCCTACAATGAGCAGTTCTTC; CDR3: CSASFFRASRSYNEQFF
V: TRBV5-6; size: few; D: TRBD2; J: TRBJ2-1; DNA: TGTGCCAGCAGCTTCATTACTAGCGGGATCTCCTACAATGAGCAGTTCTTC; CDR3: CASSFITSGISYNEQFF